One and the same sample provided the 27 T cell receptor beta chains below, sequenced in a study of blood T cell repertoires in COVID-19 (dated by TCRdb to 2020 to 2022). Libraries were prepared through the immunoSEQ multiplex PCR assay. TCRdb obtained this table from immuneACCESS and retained in-frame rearrangements with V and J assigned. These tables miss some clones; where compared with another copy, unresolved V genes account for less than half of the shortfall, and the remainder is unexplained. The sample records about 380,000 clones, more than 75% of which are singletons. The ten largest account for 1.2% of the sample. The sequencing input was PBMCs or T cells enriched from blood (not recorded which). Receptor source: a woman aged 18-35 years who had recovered from COVID-19.

As for this clone: The junction differs from germline at one of its ends, possibly a read error. The chain joins TRBV7-7 to TRBJ2-2; weak D call: TRBD1 (6 bases). This CDR3 has 17 residues. Germline V gene lookup returns CDR1 SSHAT and CDR2 FNYEAQ (reference sequence). The CDR3 sequence is CASSFRAVQGNAGELFF. CDR3 sequence (DNA): TGTGCTAGCAGCTTCCGGGCCGTCCAGGGGAATGCCGGGGAGCTGTTTTTT.

The chain uses TRBV25-1 and TRBJ1-1, with 11 bases identical to TRBD1. This CDR3 contains 15 residues. V dropped 4 bases and J dropped 5; count of bases not matched to a gene: 6. Germline V gene data show CDR1 as MGHDK and CDR2 as SYGVNS. CDR3 amino acids: CASSGTGGAYTEAFF. The CDR3 region has the DNA TGTGCCAGCAGTGGGACAGGGGGCGCGTATACTGAAGCTTTCTTT.

The chain employs TRBV7-8 and TRBJ2-7, with 8 nucleotides matching TRBD1. J was trimmed by 3 bases and V by 1 base; bases with no gene match: 5. Germline CDR1 and CDR2: SGHVS and FQNEAQ. This CDR3 contains 15 residues. CDR3 sequence reads: CASSLGAGTGYEQYF. As DNA, the CDR3 is TGTGCCAGCAGCTTAGGTGCCGGGACAGGCTACGAGCAGTACTTC.

This chain joins TRBV4-1 and TRBJ2-6; D remains unclear. The CDR3 loop spans 16 amino acids. Germline lookup yields CDR1 MGHRA and CDR2 YSYEKL. Trimming removed 0 bases from V and 0 bases from J, with 6 bases in between. DNA of the CDR3: TGCGCCAGCAGCCAAGATTTACTCTCTGGGGCCAACGTCCTGACTTTC. Protein product: CASSQDLLSGANVLTF.

V and J are TRBV10-3 and TRBJ1-1; 9 nucleotides align to TRBD1. V was clipped by 6 bases and J by 1 base; unmatched bases: 3. This CDR3 region has 14 residues. Germline lookup yields CDR1 ENHRY and CDR2 SYGVKD. CDR3 residues: CAIRLQGANTEAFF. The CDR3 DNA reads TGTGCCATCAGACTACAGGGGGCGAACACTGAAGCTTTCTTT.

In this sample, this clone turned up a few times. The J gene is TRBJ1-2, the V gene TRBV2, with 11 bases that match TRBD1. V was pared by 4 bases and J by 8 bases, with 9 bases of the junction left unmatched. Germline loops: CDR1 SNHLY, CDR2 FYNNEI. The CDR3 totals 15 residues. The CDR3 nucleotides read TGTGCCAGCAGTGCCGGGACAGGGGGAATGTGGGGCTACACCTTC. Translated: CASSAGTGGMWGYTF.

The V gene is TRBV7-6, the J gene TRBJ1-1, with 9 bases matching TRBD1. V was clipped by 3 bases and J by 1 base; unmatched bases: 6. The length of the CDR3 is 16 residues. Germline V gene lookup returns CDR1 SGHVS and CDR2 FNYEAQ. The CDR3 spells CASSLDRGGSNTEAFF. In DNA, the CDR3 is TGTGCCAGCAGCTTGGACAGGGGAGGATCGAACACTGAAGCTTTCTTT. The full variable domain, completed using reference TRBV7-6 and TRBJ1-1, is GAGVSQSPRYKVTKRGQDVALRCDPISGHVSLYWYRQALGQGPEFLTYFNYEAQQDKSGLPNDRFSAERPEGSISTLTIQRTEQRDSAMYRCASSLDRGGSNTEAFFGQGTRLTVV.

This chain joins TRBV5-4 and TRBJ1-1; 8 nucleotides match TRBD1. Germline V CDR1 and CDR2: SGHNT, YYREEE (reference sequence). V was clipped by 1 base and J by 5 bases; unmatched bases: 10. This CDR3 has 16 amino acids. The CDR3 bases are TGTGCCAGCAGCTTGTGGCGGACAGGGCGTTTTACTGAAGCTTTCTTT. It codes for CASSLWRTGRFTEAFF. Combining the CDR3 with reference TRBV5-4 and TRBJ1-1 gives the whole variable domain ETGVTQSPTHLIKTRGQQVTLRCSSQSGHNTVSWYQQALGQGPQFIFQYYREEENGRGNFPPRFSGLQFPNYSSELNVNALELDDSALYLCASSLWRTGRFTEAFFGQGTRLTVV.

The V call is TRBV19, the J call TRBJ1-6, with TRBD1 as a possible D gene (5 bases). V lost 6 bases, J lost 7 bases, and 13 bases lay in between. The CDR3 loop spans 14 amino acids. Germline CDR1 reads LNHDA; CDR2 reads SQIVND (reference sequence). The CDR3 spells CASRDLAGNSPLHF. In nucleotides, the CDR3 is TGTGCCAGTAGAGACCTGGCAGGGAATTCACCCCTCCACTTT.

The chain is built from TRBV4-2 and TRBJ1-4; the match to TRBD1 covers 8 bases. The CDR3 has 18 residues. Germline lookup yields CDR1 LGHNA and CDR2 YNFKEQ. V lost 4 bases, J lost 8 bases, and 18 bases stayed unmatched. The CDR3 nucleotides read TGTGCCAGCAGCCTATTCCGTCCCACAGGGGGGCAGAAGGAAAAACTGTTTTTT. It encodes CASSLFRPTGGQKEKLFF.

V and J are TRBV24-1 and TRBJ1-4; possible D gene TRBD1, 5 bases. The CDR3 is made up of 17 amino acids. The germline gives CDR1 KGHDR, CDR2 SFDVKD. V was trimmed by 4 bases and J by 5 bases, leaving 19 bases between them. CDR3 protein: CATSDPRQDSLNEKLFF. CDR3 bases: TGTGCCACCAGTGACCCTAGGCAAGACAGCCTCAATGAAAAACTGTTTTTT.

The genes are TRBV2 and TRBJ2-3; 9 bases fit TRBD2. The ends lost 8 bases at V and 3 bases at J; junction bases unmatched: 6. Germline CDR1 reads SNHLY; CDR2 reads FYNNEI. The CDR3 runs to 14 residues. CDR3 loop: CASLSGGGTDTQYF. The CDR3 bases are TGTGCCAGCCTTAGCGGGGGAGGTACAGATACGCAGTATTTT.

V gene TRBV6-1 combines with J gene TRBJ2-7; D is possibly TRBD1 (6 bases). Trimming removed 2 bases at V and 4 bases at J, with 12 bases between. Looked up from germline, CDR1 is MNHNS and CDR2 is SASEGT. The CDR3 is made up of 14 amino acids. The CDR3 nucleotides read TGTGCCAGCAGTGAAAGCTGGGGGCGGTACGAGCAGTACTTC. Its translation is CASSESWGRYEQYF.

The chain's CDR3 is CASSLEDRVADYGYTF. CDR3 sequence (DNA): TGCGCCAGCAGCTTGGAAGACAGGGTCGCGGACTATGGCTACACCTTC. The chain joins TRBV5-1 to TRBJ1-2; 7 bases are shared with TRBD1. The CDR3 contains 16 residues. Germline V gene lookup returns CDR1 SGHRS and CDR2 YFSETQ. Germline trimming cut 0 bases from V and 3 bases from J; bases unmatched to any gene: 8.

The CDR3 here is CASSQESTQEKLFF. CDR3 nucleotides: TGCGCCAGCAGCCAAGAGTCGACTCAGGAAAAACTGTTTTTT. The V and J genes are TRBV4-3 and TRBJ1-4; D remains unclear. V was cut by 0 bases and J by 8 bases, with 10 bases left in between. This CDR3 is 14 amino acids long. Germline-derived CDR1 and CDR2 are LGHNA and YSLEER.

The J gene is TRBJ2-3, the V gene TRBV5-1, with TRBD2 as a possible D gene (6 bases). Germline assignment: CDR1 SGHRS and CDR2 YFSETQ. The V end lost 2 bases, the J end lost 2 bases, and 12 bases lay between the germline ends. This CDR3 contains 15 residues. This CDR3 reads CASSFSGDATDTQYF. The CDR3 DNA follows: TGCGCCAGCAGCTTTTCGGGAGACGCCACAGATACGCAGTATTTT. Filled out from reference TRBV5-1 and TRBJ2-3, the complete variable domain reads KAGVTQTPRYLIKTRGQQVTLSCSPISGHRSVSWYQQTPGQGLQFLFEYFSETQRNKGNFPGRFSGRQFSNSRSEMNVSTLELGDSALYLCASSFSGDATDTQYFGPGTRLTVL.

J is TRBJ1-5 and V is TRBV5-8; TRBD1 agrees at 7 bases. The CDR3 spans 17 residues. The V gene end was trimmed by 0 bases and the J gene end by 3 bases; junction bases not matched to a gene: 9. The germline gives CDR1 SGHTS, CDR2 YDEGEE. The CDR3 spells CASSLANRGINNQPQHF. CDR3 DNA sequence: TGTGCCAGCAGCTTGGCCAACAGGGGTATCAACAATCAGCCCCAGCATTTT. The variable domain in full, with the rest retrieved from reference TRBV5-8 and TRBJ1-5, is EAGVTQSPTHLIKTRGQQATLRCSPISGHTSVYWYQQALGLGLQFLLWYDEGEERNRGNFPPRFSGRQFPNYSSELNVNALELEDSALYLCASSLANRGINNQPQHFGDGTRLSIL.

The CDR3 is CASSQEPGAPYEAFF. CDR3 in DNA: TGCGCCAGCAGCCAAGAGCCCGGAGCACCTTATGAAGCTTTCTTT. This chain links TRBV4-1 with TRBJ1-1; D uncertain. The germline V gene encodes CDR1 MGHRA and CDR2 YSYEKL. The V and J ends lost 0 bases and 7 bases respectively, with 15 bases between them. This CDR3 comprises 15 residues.

This chain connects TRBV29-1 to TRBJ1-2; D perhaps matches TRBD1 (5 bases). V was pared by 2 bases and J by 6 bases, with 13 bases between. Germline V gene sequence: CDR1 SQVTM, CDR2 ANQGSEA. This CDR3 is 13 amino acids long. The DNA for the CDR3 is TGCAGCGTTGAAAGTGTCAGGGCTAATGGCTACACCTTC. It yields the protein CSVESVRANGYTF.

The J gene is TRBJ1-5, the V gene TRBV6-5; 7 bases agree with TRBD1. CDR3 size: 13 residues. The V gene's germline CDR1 is MNHEY and CDR2 SVGAGI. The V and J ends lost 8 bases and 5 bases, in that order; junction bases with no gene match: 6. The CDR3 DNA reads TGTGCCAGCGTCCGACAGGGTCATCAGCCCCAGCATTTT. Protein product: CASVRQGHQPQHF.

On this clone itself: Different DNA sequences within this sample yield the same CDR3. This sequence joins TRBV5-1 and TRBJ2-1; 10 bases agree with TRBD1. Germline CDR1 SGHRS, CDR2 YFSETQ. The CDR3 is 14 residues long. J lost 6 bases, V lost 2 bases, and 2 bases had no gene match. CDR3 nucleotides: TGCGCCAGCAGCTTAGGACAGGGGGGCAATGAGCAGTTCTTC. Translating gives CASSLGQGGNEQFF.

The rearrangement uses TRBV6-5 and TRBJ2-5, with TRBD1 identical over 9 bases. The ends lost 6 bases at V and 5 bases at J; junction bases unmatched: 7. CDR1 and CDR2 from the germline V gene are MNHEY and SVGAGI. The length of the CDR3 is 14 residues. CDR3 bases: TGTGCCAGCAGCCTGGGACAGGGTAAGGAGACCCAGTACTTC. As protein: CASSLGQGKETQYF.

The rearrangement links TRBV5-6 to TRBJ1-2; TRBD1 aligns across 8 bases. This CDR3 has 14 residues. The germline V gene has CDR1 SGHDT and CDR2 YYEEEE. Losses at the gene ends were 3 bases for V and 6 bases for J; bases not matched to a gene: 7. This CDR3 is CASSSRQGWDGYTF. The DNA of the CDR3 is TGTGCCAGCAGCTCACGACAGGGGTGGGATGGCTACACCTTC. The variable domain in full, completed from reference TRBV5-6 and TRBJ1-2, reads DAGVTQSPTHLIKTRGQQVTLRCSPKSGHDTVSWYQQALGQGPQFIFQYYEEEERQRGNFPDRFSGHQFPNYSSELNVNALLLGDSALYLCASSSRQGWDGYTFGSGTRLTVV.

This clone was counted a single time. The rearrangement links TRBV28 to TRBJ2-7; TRBD1 aligns across 9 bases. Losses at the gene ends were 3 bases for V and 3 bases for J; bases not matched to a gene: 3. The CDR3 has 14 residues. The germline gives CDR1 MDHEN, CDR2 SYDVKM. The CDR3: CASSFGTGRYEQYF. DNA of the CDR3: TGTGCCAGCAGTTTTGGGACAGGGCGCTACGAGCAGTACTTC.

This clone was found a few times. This chain connects TRBV6-2 or TRBV6-3 to TRBJ1-1; 8 bases line up with TRBD1. Germline CDR1 is MNHEY and CDR2 is SVGEGT. J was trimmed by 3 bases and V by 5 bases; bases with no gene match: 5. CDR3 length: 14 residues. The CDR3 DNA sequence: TGTGCCAGCAGTGACAGGGGTGGTTACACTGAAGCTTTCTTT. It translates to CASSDRGGYTEAFF.

The table lists this clone with a count of one. This chain connects TRBV11-2 to TRBJ1-2, with 10 nucleotides matching TRBD1. CDR1 and CDR2 (germline): SGHAT, FQNNGV. Germline trimming cut 3 bases from V and 6 bases from J; bases unmatched to any gene: 4. The CDR3 consists of 14 residues. The CDR3 here is CASSLDRGRHGYTF. In DNA form, the CDR3 reads TGTGCCAGCAGCTTGGACAGGGGGAGGCATGGCTACACCTTC.

The V gene is TRBV15, the J gene TRBJ1-2; no clear D. The CDR3 contains 15 residues. Germline loops: CDR1 LNHNV, CDR2 YYDKDF (reference sequence). V lost 0 bases, J lost 6 bases, and 14 bases lay in between. CDR3 residues: CATSRDNYSRDGYTF. DNA of the CDR3: TGTGCCACCAGCAGAGATAACTATAGTCGGGATGGCTACACCTTC.